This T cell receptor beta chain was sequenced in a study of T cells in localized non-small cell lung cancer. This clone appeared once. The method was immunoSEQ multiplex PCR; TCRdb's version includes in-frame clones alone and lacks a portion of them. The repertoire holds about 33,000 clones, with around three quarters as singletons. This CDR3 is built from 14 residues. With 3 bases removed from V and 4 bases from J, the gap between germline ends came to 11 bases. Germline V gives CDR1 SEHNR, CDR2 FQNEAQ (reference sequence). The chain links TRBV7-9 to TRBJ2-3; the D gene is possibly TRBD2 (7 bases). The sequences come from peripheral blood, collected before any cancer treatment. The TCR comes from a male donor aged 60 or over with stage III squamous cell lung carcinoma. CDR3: CASSFGGAADTQYF. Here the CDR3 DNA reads TGTGCCAGCAGCTTTGGGGGGGCCGCAGATACGCAGTATTTT.